The present TCR beta chain was sequenced within a study of regulatory T cells in long-lasting Graves disease. Time point denoted: persistent/refractory GD, antithyroid drugs over 5 years with positive TRAb. From RNA extracted from PBMCs, the TCR library was made. In this cohort, patients came from an endocrinology department located in Xi'an, China. Sequencing libraries for TCR beta were prepared with iRepertoire HTBI primers and Arm-PCR of CDR3 regions. TCRdb recomputed calls from the multiplex PCR reads with MiXCR, one row per CDR3 protein. This sample has fewer than 400,000 distinct CDR3 sequences; roughly 20% occur once, and the top ten carry about 20%. This clonotype showed up many times. Germline V gives CDR1 SGHAT, CDR2 FQNNGV. The CDR3 extends over 14 amino acids. V dropped 2 bases and J dropped 1 base, with 8 bases sitting between them.

Specimen: peripheral blood mononuclear cells (PBMCs), collected when the disease was refractory, from a patient treated with antithyroid drugs. This sequence originates from a female donor with Graves disease. The gene calls are TRBV11-2 and TRBJ2-5, with no clear D. CDR3 residues: CASSLFFGQETQYF. For the CDR3, the DNA is TGTGCCAGCAGCTTATTTTTCGGCCAAGAGACCCAGTACTTC. Full variable domain (remainder filled in from reference TRBV11-2 and TRBJ2-5): EAGVAQSPRYKIIEKRQSVAFWCNPISGHATLYWYQQILGQGPKLLIQFQNNGVVDDSQLPKDRFSAERLKGVDSTLKIQPAKLEDSAVYLCASSLFFGQETQYFGPGTRLLVL.